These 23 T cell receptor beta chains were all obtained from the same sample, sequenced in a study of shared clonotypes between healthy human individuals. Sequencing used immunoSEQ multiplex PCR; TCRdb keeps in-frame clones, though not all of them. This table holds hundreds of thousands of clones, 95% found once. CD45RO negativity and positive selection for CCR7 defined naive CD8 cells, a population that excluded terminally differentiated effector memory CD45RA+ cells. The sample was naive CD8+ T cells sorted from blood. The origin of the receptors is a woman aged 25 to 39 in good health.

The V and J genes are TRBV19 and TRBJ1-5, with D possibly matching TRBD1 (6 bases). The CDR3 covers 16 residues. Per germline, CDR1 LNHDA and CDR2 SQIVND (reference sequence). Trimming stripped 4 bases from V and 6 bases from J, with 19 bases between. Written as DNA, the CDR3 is TGTGCCAGTAGTACCCCCCGGGGGGCCGGGGGTCAGCCCCAGCATTTT. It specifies CASSTPRGAGGQPQHF.

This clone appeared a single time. The CDR3 nucleotides read TGCGCCAGCAGTGAGTCGTGGGGCTCTGGAAACACCATATATTTT. Residues: CASSESWGSGNTIYF. The rearrangement joins TRBV10-2 to TRBJ1-3; D is unclear. The CDR3 has 15 amino acids. With 0 bases removed from V and 0 bases from J, the gap between germline ends came to 6 bases. In germline, CDR1 is WSHSY, CDR2 SAAADI.

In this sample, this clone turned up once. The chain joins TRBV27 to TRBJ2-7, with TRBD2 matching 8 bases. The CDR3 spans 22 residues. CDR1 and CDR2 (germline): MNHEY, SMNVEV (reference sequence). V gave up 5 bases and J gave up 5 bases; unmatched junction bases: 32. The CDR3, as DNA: TGTGCCAGCAGTCCCCTAGCGGGCGGAGACCACAGACTCTTTTCCACTCTCCACGAGCAGTACTTC. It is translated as CASSPLAGGDHRLFSTLHEQYF.

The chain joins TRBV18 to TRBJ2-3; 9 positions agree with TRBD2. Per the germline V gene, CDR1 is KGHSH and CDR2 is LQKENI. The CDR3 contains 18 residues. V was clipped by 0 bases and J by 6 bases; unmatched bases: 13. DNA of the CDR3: TGTGCCAGCTCACCACCGAGGGTGGGTAGCGGGAGATCGGATACGCAGTATTTT. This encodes CASSPPRVGSGRSDTQYF.

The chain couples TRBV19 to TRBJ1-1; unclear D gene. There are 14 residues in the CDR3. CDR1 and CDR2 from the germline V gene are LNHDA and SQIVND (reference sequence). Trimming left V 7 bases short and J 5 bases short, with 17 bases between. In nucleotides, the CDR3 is TGTGCCAGTACCGACCCCAAGTCGTGGACTGAAGCTTTCTTT. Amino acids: CASTDPKSWTEAFF.

CDR3 DNA sequence: TGTGCCAGCAGTTTAGGTGCGGGAGGCCGCACAGATACGCAGTATTTT. Protein: CASSLGAGGRTDTQYF. The chain recombines TRBV27 with TRBJ2-3, with 8 bases aligning to TRBD2. CDR3 length: 16 residues. Germline V gene data show CDR1 as MNHEY and CDR2 as SMNVEV (reference sequence). V shed 2 bases, J shed 1 base, and the junction held 5 bases outside the gene matches.

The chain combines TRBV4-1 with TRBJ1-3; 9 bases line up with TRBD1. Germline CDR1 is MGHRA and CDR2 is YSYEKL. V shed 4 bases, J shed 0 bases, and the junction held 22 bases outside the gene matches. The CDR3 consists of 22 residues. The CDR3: CASSLTRLRDRVFRTSGNTIYF. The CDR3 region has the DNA TGCGCCAGCAGCCTAACACGGCTCCGGGACAGGGTATTTAGGACCTCTGGAAACACCATATATTTT.

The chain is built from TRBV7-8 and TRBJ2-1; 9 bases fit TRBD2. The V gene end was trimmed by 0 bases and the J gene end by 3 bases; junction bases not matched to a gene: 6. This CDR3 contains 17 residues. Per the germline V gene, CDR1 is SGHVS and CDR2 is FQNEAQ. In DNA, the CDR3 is TGTGCCAGCAGCTTAGCGCTTCTAGCGGGGTTCTACAATGAGCAGTTCTTC. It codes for CASSLALLAGFYNEQFF.

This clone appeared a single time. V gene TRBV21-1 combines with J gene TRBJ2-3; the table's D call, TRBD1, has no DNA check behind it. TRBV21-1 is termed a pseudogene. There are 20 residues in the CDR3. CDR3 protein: CASSKAPHLLQGARTDTQYF. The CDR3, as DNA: TGTGCCAGCAGCAAAGCCCCCCATCTCCTTCAGGGGGCGCGTACAGATACGCAGTATTTT.

CDR3 sequence reads: CASSVGGGYPYEQYF. In DNA, the CDR3 is TGTGCCAGCAGTGTGGGGGGGGGCTACCCCTACGAGCAGTACTTC. The chain recombines TRBV5-8 with TRBJ2-7; D possibly corresponds to TRBD2 (7 bases). The CDR3 sequence is 15 residues long. The V gene's germline CDR1 is SGHTS and CDR2 YDEGEE. V shed 5 bases and J shed 2 bases, with 17 bases lying between them.

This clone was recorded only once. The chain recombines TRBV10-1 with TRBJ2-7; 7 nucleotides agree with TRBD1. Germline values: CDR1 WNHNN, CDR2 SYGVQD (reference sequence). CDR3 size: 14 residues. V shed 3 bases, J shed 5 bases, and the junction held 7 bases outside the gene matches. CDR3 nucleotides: TGCGCCAGCAGTGATGAGGCAGGGGGAGACGAGCAGTACTTC. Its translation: CASSDEAGGDEQYF.

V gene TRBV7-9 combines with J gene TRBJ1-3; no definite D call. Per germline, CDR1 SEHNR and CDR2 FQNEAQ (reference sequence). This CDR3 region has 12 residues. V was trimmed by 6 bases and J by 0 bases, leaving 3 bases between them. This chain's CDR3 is CASRGSGNTIYF. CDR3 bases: TGTGCCAGCAGGGGCTCTGGAAACACCATATATTTT.

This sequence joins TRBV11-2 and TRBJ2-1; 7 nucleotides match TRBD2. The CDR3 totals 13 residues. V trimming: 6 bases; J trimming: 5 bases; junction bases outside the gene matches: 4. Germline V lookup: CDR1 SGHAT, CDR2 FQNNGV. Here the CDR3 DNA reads TGTGCCAGCAGAACTAGCGCCGACAATGAGCAGTTCTTC. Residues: CASRTSADNEQFF.

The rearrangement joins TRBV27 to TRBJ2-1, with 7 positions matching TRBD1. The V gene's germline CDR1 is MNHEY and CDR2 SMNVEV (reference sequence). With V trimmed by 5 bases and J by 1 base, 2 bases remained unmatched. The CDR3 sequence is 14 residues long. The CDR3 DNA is TGTGCCAGCAGTCCGGGACAGTCCTACAATGAGCAGTTCTTC. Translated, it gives CASSPGQSYNEQFF.

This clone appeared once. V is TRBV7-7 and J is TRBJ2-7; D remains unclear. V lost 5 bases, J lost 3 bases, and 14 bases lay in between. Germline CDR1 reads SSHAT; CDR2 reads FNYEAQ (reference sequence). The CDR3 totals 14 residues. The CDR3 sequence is CASSINSGGYEQYF. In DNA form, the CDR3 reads TGTGCCAGCAGCATCAACTCGGGCGGCTACGAGCAGTACTTC.

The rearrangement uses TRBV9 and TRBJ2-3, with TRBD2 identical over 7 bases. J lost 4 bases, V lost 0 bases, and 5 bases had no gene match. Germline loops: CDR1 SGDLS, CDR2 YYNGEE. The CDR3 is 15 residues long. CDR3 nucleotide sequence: TGTGCCAGCAGCGTAGGCGGGAGCGTCGCAGATACGCAGTATTTT. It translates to CASSVGGSVADTQYF. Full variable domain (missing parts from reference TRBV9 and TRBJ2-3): DSGVTQTPKHLITATGQRVTLRCSPRSGDLSVYWYQQSLDQGLQFLIQYYNGEERAKGNILERFSAQQFPDLHSELNLSSLELGDSALYFCASSVGGSVADTQYFGPGTRLTVL.

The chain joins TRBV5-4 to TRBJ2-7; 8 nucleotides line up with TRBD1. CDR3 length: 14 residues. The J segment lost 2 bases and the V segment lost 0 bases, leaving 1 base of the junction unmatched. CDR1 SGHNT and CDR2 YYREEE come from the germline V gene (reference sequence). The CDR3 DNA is TGTGCCAGCAGCTTGGACAGGGGGACCTACGAGCAGTACTTC. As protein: CASSLDRGTYEQYF.

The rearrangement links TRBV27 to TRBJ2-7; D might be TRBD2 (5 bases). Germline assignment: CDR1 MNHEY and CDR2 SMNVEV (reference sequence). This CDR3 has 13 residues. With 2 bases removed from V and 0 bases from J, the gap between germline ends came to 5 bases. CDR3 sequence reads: CASSLRDSYEQYF. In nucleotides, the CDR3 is TGTGCCAGCAGTTTACGGGACTCCTACGAGCAGTACTTC.

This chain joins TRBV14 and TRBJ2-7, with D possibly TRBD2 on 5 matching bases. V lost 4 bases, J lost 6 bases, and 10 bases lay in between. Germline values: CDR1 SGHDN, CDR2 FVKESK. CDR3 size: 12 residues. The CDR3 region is CASSLHRGEQYF. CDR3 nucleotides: TGTGCCAGCAGCCTCCACCGGGGCGAGCAGTACTTC.

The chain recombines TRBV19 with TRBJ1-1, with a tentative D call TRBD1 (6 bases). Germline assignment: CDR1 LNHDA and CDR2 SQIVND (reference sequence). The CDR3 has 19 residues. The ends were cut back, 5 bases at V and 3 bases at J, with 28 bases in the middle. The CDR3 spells CASSQRRELLGARDTEAFF. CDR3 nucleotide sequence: TGTGCCAGTAGTCAGCGTCGAGAGCTTTTGGGGGCGCGTGACACTGAAGCTTTCTTT. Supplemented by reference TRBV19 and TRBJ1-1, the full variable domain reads DGGITQSPKYLFRKEGQNVTLSCEQNLNHDAMYWYRQDPGQGLRLIYYSQIVNDFQKGDIAEGYSVSREKKESFPLTVTSAQKNPTAFYLCASSQRRELLGARDTEAFFGQGTRLTVV.

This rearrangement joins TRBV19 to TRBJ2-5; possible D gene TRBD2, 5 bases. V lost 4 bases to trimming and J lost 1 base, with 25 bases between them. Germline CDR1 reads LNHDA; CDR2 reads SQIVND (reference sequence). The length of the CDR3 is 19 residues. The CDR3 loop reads CASSKVGWERHKSQETQYF. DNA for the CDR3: TGTGCCAGTAGTAAGGTGGGGTGGGAGAGACATAAAAGCCAAGAGACCCAGTACTTC.

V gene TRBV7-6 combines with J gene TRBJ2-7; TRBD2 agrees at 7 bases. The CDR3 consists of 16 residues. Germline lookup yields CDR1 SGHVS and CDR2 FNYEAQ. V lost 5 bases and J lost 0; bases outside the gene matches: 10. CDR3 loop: CASSRGITGGSYEQYF. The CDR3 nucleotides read TGTGCCAGCAGCCGAGGTATAACGGGAGGCTCCTACGAGCAGTACTTC. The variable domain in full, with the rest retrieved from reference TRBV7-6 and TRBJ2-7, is GAGVSQSPRYKVTKRGQDVALRCDPISGHVSLYWYRQALGQGPEFLTYFNYEAQQDKSGLPNDRFSAERPEGSISTLTIQRTEQRDSAMYRCASSRGITGGSYEQYFGPGTRLTVT.

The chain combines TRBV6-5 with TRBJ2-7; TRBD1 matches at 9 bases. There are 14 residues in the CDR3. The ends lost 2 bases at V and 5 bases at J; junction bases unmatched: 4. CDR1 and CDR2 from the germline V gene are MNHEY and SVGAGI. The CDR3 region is CASSYRTGANEQYF. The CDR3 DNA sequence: TGTGCCAGCAGTTACAGGACAGGGGCGAACGAGCAGTACTTC.